A single sample is the source of the 26 T cell receptor beta chains below, sequenced in a study of cytomegalovirus exposure and HLA in healthy donors. Vbeta (60) and Jbeta (13) primers were used in the PCR. This table comes from immunoSEQ multiplex PCR, and its TCRdb copy is limited to in-frame clones, with some not included. Among approximately 150,000 clones, about 79% were seen once, and the ten largest hold about 0.64%. The sample consisted of PBMCs. Receptors were obtained from a male donor in good health and CMV-seronegative.

The genes are TRBV7-9 and TRBJ1-2; 7 bases agree with TRBD1. Trimming removed 3 bases from V and 1 base from J; junction bases left unmatched: 2. The germline gives CDR1 SEHNR, CDR2 FQNEAQ (reference sequence). The CDR3 has 14 residues. CDR3 region: CASSLGQLNYGYTF. The CDR3 nucleotides are TGTGCCAGCAGCTTGGGACAGCTTAACTATGGCTACACCTTC.

The rearrangement links TRBV7-2 to TRBJ2-7; 11 bases match TRBD2. The CDR3 covers 15 residues. The germline V gene encodes CDR1 SGHTA and CDR2 FQGNSA. The trim removed 5 bases at V and 4 bases at J, leaving 7 bases unmatched. This chain's CDR3 is CASSVSGGASYEQYF. CDR3 bases: TGTGCCAGCAGCGTTAGCGGGGGGGCCTCGTACGAGCAGTACTTC. Full variable domain (missing parts from reference TRBV7-2 and TRBJ2-7): GAGVSQSPSNKVTEKGKDVELRCDPISGHTALYWYRQSLGQGLEFLIYFQGNSAPDKSGLPSDRFSAERTGGSVSTLTIQRTQQEDSAVYLCASSVSGGASYEQYFGPGTRLTVT.

The rearrangement uses TRBV11-2 and TRBJ1-1; D is undetermined. CDR1 and CDR2 (germline): SGHAT, FQNNGV. V was pared by 1 base and J by 2 bases, with 5 bases between. This CDR3 spans 13 amino acids. CDR3 sequence reads: CASSLGINTEAFF. In nucleotides, the CDR3 is TGTGCCAGCAGCTTAGGTATAAACACTGAAGCTTTCTTT.

The chain combines TRBV6-5 with TRBJ1-2, with 7 bases aligning to TRBD1. Trimming at V came to 5 bases and at J to 8 bases, leaving 11 bases not matched to a gene. Germline assignment: CDR1 MNHEY and CDR2 SVGAGI. This CDR3 contains 14 residues. This chain's CDR3 is CASSREGGSGGYTF. CDR3 in DNA: TGTGCCAGCAGTCGGGAAGGGGGCTCTGGAGGCTACACCTTC.

This clone was picked up one time. The CDR3 sequence is CASNYLFQPQHF. CDR3 DNA sequence: TGTGCCAGTAACTACCTCTTTCAGCCCCAGCATTTT. The J gene is TRBJ1-5, the V gene TRBV6-5; no definite D call. This CDR3 spans 12 amino acids. Per the germline V gene, CDR1 is MNHEY and CDR2 is SVGAGI. V was shortened by 9 bases and J by 6 bases, with 12 bases between the two germline ends.

The rearrangement joins TRBV30 to TRBJ1-6; weak D call: TRBD1 (5 bases). V lost 7 bases and J 1 base, leaving 8 bases between the germline ends. CDR1 is GTSNPN and CDR2 is SVGIG in the germline V gene (reference sequence). The CDR3 covers 13 residues. DNA for the CDR3: TGTGCCTTTTCAGGGTCCTATAATTCACCCCTCCACTTT. This encodes CAFSGSYNSPLHF.

This clone was detected once. The chain is built from TRBV11-3 and TRBJ2-7; D remains unclear. Germline loops: CDR1 SGHNT, CDR2 YENEEA. This CDR3 has 12 amino acids. V lost 5 bases and J lost 3, with 8 bases in between. The CDR3 sequence is CASSLRGYEQYF. The DNA of the CDR3 is TGTGCCAGCAGCCTAAGAGGCTACGAGCAGTACTTC.

The CDR3 DNA follows: TGCGCCAGCAGCTTGGCCAGCGGGGGGTTTGCCGGGGAGCTGTTTTTT. As protein: CASSLASGGFAGELFF. The rearrangement uses TRBV5-1 and TRBJ2-2; 9 nucleotides align to TRBD2. V lost 0 bases to trimming and J lost 6 bases; unmatched junction nucleotides: 6. Germline V CDR1 and CDR2: SGHRS, YFSETQ. The length of the CDR3 is 16 residues.

The V and J genes are TRBV27 and TRBJ1-3, with D unresolved. This CDR3 is built from 15 residues. Germline CDR1 and CDR2: MNHEY and SMNVEV (reference sequence). Deletions cut 7 bases from V and 0 bases from J, with 13 bases between. The CDR3 DNA sequence: TGTGCCAGCAAAAAGAATGGCAACTCTGGAAACACCATATATTTT. The encoded protein is CASKKNGNSGNTIYF.

The chain combines TRBV21-1 with TRBJ2-7; the table names TRBD1, a call not compared with the DNA. TRBV21-1 is tagged as a pseudogene. The CDR3 is 13 amino acids. Here the CDR3 reads CASSRDRAAEQYF. The CDR3 DNA reads as TGTGCCAGCAGCCGGGACAGGGCTGCCGAGCAGTACTTC.

The J gene is TRBJ2-4, the V gene TRBV6-1, with TRBD2 matching 8 bases. The V gene end was trimmed by 8 bases and the J gene end by 7 bases; junction bases not matched to a gene: 4. The germline V gene encodes CDR1 MNHNS and CDR2 SASEGT. The CDR3 has 12 residues. CDR3 loop: CASAASGNIQYF. In nucleotides, the CDR3 is TGTGCCAGCGCCGCTAGCGGGAACATTCAGTACTTC.

This chain joins TRBV11-1 and TRBJ2-3, with 9 bases fitting TRBD2. CDR3 length: 15 residues. Per germline, CDR1 SGHAT and CDR2 FQDESV (reference sequence). The J segment lost 4 bases and the V segment lost 5 bases, leaving 7 bases of the junction unmatched. The CDR3 loop is CASSPVSGRPDTQYF. The CDR3 DNA follows: TGTGCCAGCAGCCCCGTCAGCGGGAGGCCAGATACGCAGTATTTT. Full variable domain (remainder filled in from reference TRBV11-1 and TRBJ2-3): EAEVAQSPRYKITEKSQAVAFWCDPISGHATLYWYRQILGQGPELLVQFQDESVVDDSQLPKDRFSAERLKGVDSTLKIQPAELGDSAMYLCASSPVSGRPDTQYFGPGTRLTVL.

This clone was detected a few times. The V and J genes are TRBV15 and TRBJ2-5; TRBD1 agrees at 7 bases. Germline CDR1 is LNHNV and CDR2 is YYDKDF (reference sequence). Trimming at V came to 1 base and at J to 1 base, leaving 3 bases not matched to a gene. This CDR3 contains 15 residues. The CDR3 DNA reads TGTGCCACCAGCAGAGCAACAGGGGCCCAAGAGACCCAGTACTTC. This encodes CATSRATGAQETQYF.

The chain couples TRBV6-6 to TRBJ2-7, with 8 positions matching TRBD1. Trimming took 2 bases from V and 4 from J; bases not matched to a gene: 7. This CDR3 contains 15 residues. The V gene's germline CDR1 is MNHNY and CDR2 SVGAGI (reference sequence). CDR3 nucleotides: TGTGCCAGCAGTTACCTAAGACAGGGGTTTTACGAGCAGTACTTC. This sequence encodes CASSYLRQGFYEQYF.

This clone was observed a handful of times. The V and J genes are TRBV4-1 and TRBJ1-2; D call uncertain. With 0 bases removed from V and 7 bases from J, the gap between germline ends came to 9 bases. Germline lookup yields CDR1 MGHRA and CDR2 YSYEKL. The length of the CDR3 is 13 residues. CDR3 loop: CASSQDRRSGYTF. The CDR3 nucleotides read TGCGCCAGCAGCCAAGATCGGAGGAGTGGCTACACCTTC.

This sequence joins TRBV6-6 and TRBJ2-7, with 9 bases identical to TRBD1. Losses at the gene ends were 2 bases for V and 6 bases for J; bases not matched to a gene: 8. Germline-derived CDR1 and CDR2 are MNHNY and SVGAGI (reference sequence). There are 15 residues in the CDR3. In DNA form, the CDR3 reads TGTGCCAGCAGTTACGGGACAGGGCCACCCTCCGAGCAGTACTTC. Translated: CASSYGTGPPSEQYF.

The chain employs TRBV11-2 and TRBJ2-3, with 13 bases identical to TRBD2. The CDR3 is made up of 18 amino acids. With 5 bases clipped from V and 1 base from J, the junction kept 9 bases outside the gene matches. Germline V lookup: CDR1 SGHAT, CDR2 FQNNGV. CDR3 sequence reads: CASSGRGTSGIGTDTQYF. In DNA form, the CDR3 reads TGTGCCAGCAGCGGACGAGGGACTAGCGGGATTGGCACAGATACGCAGTATTTT.

The rearrangement joins TRBV27 to TRBJ2-3; 14 bases agree with TRBD2. The length of the CDR3 is 19 residues. J gave up 5 bases and V 4 bases, and 14 bases lay outside the gene matches. Per germline, CDR1 MNHEY and CDR2 SMNVEV (reference sequence). The CDR3 DNA sequence: TGTGCCAGCAGTTCCCCGGAAGTGGGACTAGCGGGGGTCCAAGATACGCAGTATTTT. Protein product: CASSSPEVGLAGVQDTQYF.

The chain couples TRBV5-1 to TRBJ1-1, with TRBD1 matching over 7 bases. The CDR3 runs 14 residues. CDR1 SGHRS and CDR2 YFSETQ come from the germline V gene. The V gene end was trimmed by 0 bases and the J gene end by 5 bases; junction bases not matched to a gene: 4. CDR3 in DNA: TGCGCCAGCAGCTTGGCCGCAGGGGGGACTGAAGCTTTCTTT. Encoded protein: CASSLAAGGTEAFF.

This chain connects TRBV11-2 to TRBJ1-2; D not certain. Germline CDR1 is SGHAT and CDR2 is FQNNGV. This CDR3 spans 13 amino acids. V gave up 1 base and J gave up 5 bases, with 8 bases separating them. This CDR3 is CASSLGLEYGYTF. DNA for the CDR3: TGTGCCAGCAGCTTAGGGCTTGAATATGGCTACACCTTC.

The chain carries TRBV7-3 and TRBJ2-7; D possibly corresponds to TRBD1 (6 bases). The CDR3 contains 14 residues. Germline CDR1 reads SGHTA; CDR2 reads FQGTGA. V was trimmed by 5 bases and J by 0 bases, leaving 11 bases between them. CDR3 amino acids: CASSRGHLSYEQYF. Written as DNA, the CDR3 is TGTGCCAGCAGCCGGGGACATCTCTCCTACGAGCAGTACTTC.

The chain employs TRBV5-4 and TRBJ1-1, with D perhaps matching TRBD1 (6 bases). Germline V gives CDR1 SGHNT, CDR2 YYREEE (reference sequence). V lost 3 bases to trimming and J lost 5 bases, with 14 bases between them. The CDR3 is made up of 14 amino acids. The CDR3, as DNA: TGTGCCAGCAGCTCCTCCAGGGGAAGGACTGAAGCTTTCTTT. It encodes CASSSSRGRTEAFF.

The table lists this clone with a few counts. This chain joins TRBV9 and TRBJ2-3, with 9 bases that match TRBD2. This CDR3 region has 17 residues. Trimming took 4 bases from V and 0 from J; bases not matched to a gene: 9. Germline-derived CDR1 and CDR2 are SGDLS and YYNGEE. The DNA of the CDR3 is TGTGCCAGCAGCTTTAGCGGGGGCCCTTCTAGCACAGATACGCAGTATTTT. It is translated as CASSFSGGPSSTDTQYF.

The chain combines TRBV30 with TRBJ2-5; TRBD2 matches 8 bases. The germline gives CDR1 GTSNPN, CDR2 SVGIG (reference sequence). This CDR3 has 15 residues. V trimming: 5 bases; J trimming: 7 bases; junction bases outside the gene matches: 15. The CDR3 protein is CAWGLGRGGTGTQYF. As DNA, the CDR3 is TGTGCCTGGGGACTTGGACGGGGGGGTACGGGGACCCAGTACTTC. Full variable domain (outside the CDR3, taken from reference TRBV30 and TRBJ2-5): SQTIHQWPATLVQPVGSPLSLECTVEGTSNPNLYWYRQAAGRGLQLLFYSVGIGQISSEVPQNLSASRPQDRQFILSSKKLLLSDSGFYLCAWGLGRGGTGTQYFGPGTRLLVL.

The chain uses TRBV19 and TRBJ1-2; 11 positions match TRBD1. This CDR3 contains 15 residues. The ends lost 5 bases at V and 2 bases at J; junction bases unmatched: 4. CDR1 and CDR2 from the germline V gene are LNHDA and SQIVND (reference sequence). The CDR3 here is CASSVGQGANYGYTF. The CDR3, as DNA: TGTGCCAGTAGTGTTGGACAGGGGGCGAACTATGGCTACACCTTC.

The chain has TRBV5-1 and TRBJ2-2; D is perhaps TRBD1 (5 bases). The CDR3 is 15 residues long. Germline V gene lookup returns CDR1 SGHRS and CDR2 YFSETQ. Trimming stripped 4 bases from V and 1 base from J, with 11 bases between. The CDR3 sequence is CASSIGHMNTGELFF. The CDR3 nucleotides read TGCGCCAGCAGCATAGGACACATGAACACCGGGGAGCTGTTTTTT.